These 3 T cell receptor beta chains were sequenced from one sample in a study of regulatory T cells in long-lasting Graves disease. To make TCR beta libraries, researchers used iRepertoire HTBI primers and Arm-PCR of CDR3 regions. TCRdb re-called the multiplex PCR reads through MiXCR, storing one row per CDR3 protein. This sample carries hundreds of thousands of distinct CDR3 sequences, roughly 15% of them seen once, and the ten largest clones take around a tenth. The time point denotes: newly diagnosed GD, antithyroid drugs for less than 3 months. PBMC-extracted RNA yielded the TCR library. A further study also used this sample, focusing on T cells in Graves' hyperthyroidism and ophthalmopathy.

This specimen consisted of peripheral blood mononuclear cells (PBMCs), obtained at new diagnosis, from a patient treated with antithyroid drugs. The receptors here all came from a woman aged 30 to 39 with Graves disease.

This clonotype appeared many times. Relative to the germline gene, one junction end is altered; a read error may explain this. The genes are TRBV5-1 and TRBJ2-7; TRBD1 matches 10 bases. Germline V gene sequence: CDR1 SGHRS, CDR2 YFSETQ. The CDR3 totals 14 residues. The chain's CDR3 is CASSRDRGPYEQYF. The DNA for the CDR3 is TGTGCCAGCAGTCGGGACAGGGGCCCTTACGAGCAGTACTTC.

This clonotype was observed at least ten times. V and J are TRBV27 and TRBJ2-6; 9 nucleotides agree with TRBD1. V was clipped by 8 bases and J by 3 bases; unmatched bases: 8. The length of the CDR3 is 16 residues. Germline assignment: CDR1 MNHEY and CDR2 SMNVEV (reference sequence). The CDR3 loop is CASRGQGKFGANVLTF. The CDR3 DNA sequence: TGTGCCAGCCGGGGACAGGGAAAATTTGGGGCCAACGTCCTGACTTTC.

This clonotype was detected many times. The rearrangement links TRBV6-1 to TRBJ1-4; perhaps TRBD1 as D (6 bases). The germline V gene encodes CDR1 MNHNS and CDR2 SASEGT. Deletions cut 6 bases from V and 8 bases from J, with 13 bases between. This CDR3 spans 13 amino acids. Here the CDR3 DNA reads TGTGCCAGCAGACACAGGGTGGGGGAAAAACTGTTTTTT. This gives the protein CASRHRVGEKLFF.